These 8 T cell receptor beta chains were sequenced from one sample in a study of blood T cell repertoires in COVID-19. Profiled with immunoSEQ multiplex PCR; TCRdb holds only in-frame clones, not every one. The sample shows approximately 77,000 clones, 70% to 90% of them seen only once. The material sequenced was peripheral blood. These receptors were taken from a man aged 45-65 years with active COVID-19.

The CDR3 is CSAGHQGIITDTQYF. In DNA, the CDR3 is TGCAGCGCGGGGCACCAGGGGATAATCACAGATACGCAGTATTTT. The V call is TRBV29-1, the J call TRBJ2-3; a weak D match, TRBD1 (6 bases). Germline V gene lookup returns CDR1 SQVTM and CDR2 ANQGSEA. This CDR3 has 15 residues. V dropped 7 bases and J dropped 2 bases, with 19 bases sitting between them.

The rearrangement links TRBV20-1 to TRBJ1-1, with TRBD1 as a possible D gene (5 bases). The germline V and J ends were trimmed by 3 bases and 5 bases, with 10 bases remaining between them. Germline CDR1 reads DFQATT; CDR2 reads SNEGSKA (reference sequence). This CDR3 comprises 12 residues. The CDR3 bases are TGCAGTGCTAGTTCAGGGCCAACTGAAGCTTTCTTT. The encoded protein is CSASSGPTEAFF.

The gene calls are TRBV5-4 and TRBJ2-1; a possible D gene is TRBD2 (5 bases). Trimming removed 0 bases from V and 4 bases from J, with 14 bases in between. CDR3 size: 16 residues. Germline-derived CDR1 and CDR2 are SGHNT and YYREEE (reference sequence). CDR3 coding DNA: TGTGCCAGCAGCTTGGCCCTAGAAGCGGCATACAATGAGCAGTTCTTC. Translated: CASSLALEAAYNEQFF.

The genes are TRBV28 and TRBJ1-1; the D is unclear. Trimming removed 6 bases from V and 0 bases from J, with 2 bases in between. The germline V gene encodes CDR1 MDHEN and CDR2 SYDVKM. CDR3 length equals 11 residues. The CDR3 here is CASSMNTEAFF. The CDR3 nucleotides are TGTGCCAGCAGCATGAACACTGAAGCTTTCTTT. Filled out from reference TRBV28 and TRBJ1-1, the complete variable domain reads DVKVTQSSRYLVKRTGEKVFLECVQDMDHENMFWYRQDPGLGLRLIYFSYDVKMKEKGDIPEGYSVSREKKERFSLILESASTNQTSMYLCASSMNTEAFFGQGTRLTVV.

The chain carries TRBV11-3 and TRBJ2-3; 8 bases are a match to TRBD2. This CDR3 has 15 residues. Germline V gene lookup returns CDR1 SGHNT and CDR2 YENEEA. V shed 6 bases and J 11 bases; nucleotides not matched to a gene: 16. CDR3 region: CASRQTSGPLRLQYF. The CDR3 nucleotides are TGTGCCAGCAGACAAACTAGCGGCCCCCTCCGTTTGCAGTATTTT.

The J gene is TRBJ1-5, the V gene TRBV20-1; 7 bases line up with TRBD1. The J segment lost 4 bases and the V segment lost 3 bases, leaving 9 bases of the junction unmatched. This CDR3 is 15 amino acids long. Germline values: CDR1 DFQATT, CDR2 SNEGSKA (reference sequence). The CDR3 sequence is CSASPGGFINQPQHF. CDR3 DNA: TGCAGTGCTAGTCCAGGGGGATTCATTAATCAGCCCCAGCATTTT.

The chain is built from TRBV28 and TRBJ2-7; a weak D match, TRBD1 (6 bases). The CDR3 totals 23 residues. V was shortened by 5 bases and J by 1 base, with 39 bases between the two germline ends. Germline lookup yields CDR1 MDHEN and CDR2 SYDVKM. The CDR3 protein is CASSNQGHLLGTSNLPWSYEQYF. In nucleotides, the CDR3 is TGTGCCAGCAGTAATCAGGGGCACCTTTTGGGGACGTCAAACTTACCTTGGTCCTACGAGCAGTACTTC.

V and J are TRBV27 and TRBJ1-6; TRBD1 is a possible D gene (6 bases). Trimming left V 5 bases short and J 2 bases short, with 10 bases between. Germline assignment: CDR1 MNHEY and CDR2 SMNVEV (reference sequence). This CDR3 has 15 amino acids. For the CDR3, the DNA is TGTGCCAGCAGTCCACAGGGCCCCTATAATTCACCCCTCCACTTT. This codes for CASSPQGPYNSPLHF.